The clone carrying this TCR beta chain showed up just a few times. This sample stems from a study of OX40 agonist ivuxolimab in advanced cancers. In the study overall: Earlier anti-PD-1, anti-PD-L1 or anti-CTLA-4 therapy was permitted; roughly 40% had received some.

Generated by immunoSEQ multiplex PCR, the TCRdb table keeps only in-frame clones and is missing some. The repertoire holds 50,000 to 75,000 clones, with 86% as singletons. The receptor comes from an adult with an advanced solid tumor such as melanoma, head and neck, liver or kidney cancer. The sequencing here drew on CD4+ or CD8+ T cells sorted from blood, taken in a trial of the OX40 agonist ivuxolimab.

The CDR3 sequence is CSVVTGRNNYEQYF. Written as DNA, the CDR3 is TGCAGCGTTGTAACAGGGAGGAATAATTACGAGCAGTACTTC. The chain has TRBV29-1 and TRBJ2-7; TRBD1 or TRBD2 may be the D gene (6 bases each). V was shortened by 4 bases and J by 4 bases, with 17 bases between the two germline ends. The CDR3 spans 14 residues. Germline lookup yields CDR1 SQVTM and CDR2 ANQGSEA.